The 24 T cell receptor beta chains in this list originate from one sample, sequenced in a study of a mutant IDH1 vaccine in newly diagnosed glioma. Antigens of these TCRs are unknown. Time point specified: week 35, safety follow-up. Every vaccination contained 300 ug of the mutant IDH1 20-mer peptide and was paired with topical imiquimod. Sequencing was performed with immunoSEQ multiplex PCR; in TCRdb, only in-frame clones are kept and a portion is missing. In the table there are around 40,000 clones, around 87% of which are singletons. This sample comprised PBMCs, obtained from a glioma patient whose treatment included an IDH1 peptide vaccine. The receptor source for this set is a man in his forties with glioma.

The chain carries TRBV6-1 and TRBJ1-1, with 7 bases fitting TRBD1. Germline V lookup: CDR1 MNHNS, CDR2 SASEGT. V was clipped by 7 bases and J by 7 bases; unmatched bases: 12. CDR3 length: 14 residues. CDR3 DNA sequence: TGTGCCAGCACAAGAACAGGGGAGAGGAGTGAAGCTTTCTTT. Amino acids: CASTRTGERSEAFF.

The genes are TRBV5-6 and TRBJ2-1, with 7 positions matching TRBD2. Germline CDR1 SGHDT, CDR2 YYEEEE. This CDR3 spans 16 amino acids. V shed 0 bases and J 5 bases; nucleotides not matched to a gene: 8. The CDR3 DNA follows: TGTGCCAGCAGCTTGGTTTCGTCTAGCGGTCACAATGAGCAGTTCTTC. Its protein product is CASSLVSSSGHNEQFF.

Only a few counts were recorded for this clone. The rearrangement uses TRBV9 and TRBJ2-5; D call uncertain. V shed 0 bases and J shed 1 base, with 10 bases lying between them. From germline, CDR1 is SGDLS and CDR2 YYNGEE. This CDR3 has 15 residues. CDR3 protein: CASSVGSLPQETQYF. In DNA form, the CDR3 reads TGTGCCAGCAGCGTAGGATCATTACCCCAAGAGACCCAGTACTTC.

The chain recombines TRBV4-2 with TRBJ2-3; 8 positions agree with TRBD2. Germline loops: CDR1 LGHNA, CDR2 YNFKEQ. There are 15 residues in the CDR3. With 4 bases clipped from V and 2 bases from J, the junction kept 5 bases outside the gene matches. CDR3 in amino acids: CASSPTSGFTDTQYF. The DNA for the CDR3 is TGTGCCAGCAGCCCTACTAGCGGCTTCACAGATACGCAGTATTTT.

As regards this clone: An end of the junction differs from the germline gene, which may be a read error. This chain uses TRBV10-3 with TRBJ2-6, with D hard to call. CDR3 length: 15 amino acids. Germline V gives CDR1 ENHRY, CDR2 SYGVKD. CDR3 residues: CAISEGGTGVNVLTF. The DNA of the CDR3 is TGTGCCATCAGTGAGGGCGGTACTGGGGTCAACGTCCTGACTTTC.

The rearrangement links TRBV19 to TRBJ2-2; D is possibly TRBD1 or TRBD2 (5 bases each). Per the germline V gene, CDR1 is LNHDA and CDR2 is SQIVND (reference sequence). This CDR3 spans 14 amino acids. Trimming took off 3 bases at V and 5 bases at J, with 10 bases between the two ends. CDR3 in DNA: TGTGCCAGTAGTATGAAGGGACGGACCGGGGAGCTGTTTTTT. It specifies CASSMKGRTGELFF.

This chain joins TRBV10-2 and TRBJ1-1; D is perhaps TRBD1 (5 bases). The CDR3 contains 15 residues. Germline V gene sequence: CDR1 WSHSY, CDR2 SAAADI. V gave up 2 bases and J gave up 6 bases, with 16 bases separating them. CDR3 bases: TGCGCCAGCAGTGAGCCTGGCCAGGGATTCGCTGAAGCTTTCTTT. Its protein is CASSEPGQGFAEAFF.

The rearrangement uses TRBV5-6 and TRBJ2-7, with 8 bases lining up with TRBD1. The CDR3 runs 14 residues. Germline V lookup: CDR1 SGHDT, CDR2 YYEEEE. The ends lost 3 bases at V and 2 bases at J; junction bases unmatched: 4. CDR3 coding DNA: TGTGCCAGCAGCTGGACAGGGTGGCCCTACGAGCAGTACTTC. It yields the protein CASSWTGWPYEQYF.

This sequence joins TRBV18 and TRBJ2-3, with 9 bases aligning to TRBD1. Germline V CDR1 and CDR2: KGHSH, LQKENI. This CDR3 has 15 residues. J lost 0 bases, V lost 6 bases, and 4 bases had no gene match. For the CDR3, the DNA is TGTGCCAGCTCCCGGGACAGGGATAGCACAGATACGCAGTATTTT. It codes for CASSRDRDSTDTQYF.

This clone was seen only a few times. The CDR3 bases are TGCGCCAGCAGCTTGTTTGAGTCGGGCCATTCACCCCTCCACTTT. It codes for CASSLFESGHSPLHF. The rearrangement joins TRBV5-1 to TRBJ1-6; no firm D call. The V end lost 1 base, the J end lost 8 bases, and 13 bases lay between the germline ends. The germline V gene encodes CDR1 SGHRS and CDR2 YFSETQ. This CDR3 is built from 15 residues.

The chain employs TRBV21-1 and TRBJ2-3; TRBD2 is taken as the D call from the table, unchecked against the DNA. TRBV21-1 is an annotated pseudogene. There are 16 residues in the CDR3. CDR3 DNA: TGTGCCAGCAGCAAAGTGCTGCGGGGGGGCAAAGATACGCAGTATTTT. Protein product: CASSKVLRGGKDTQYF.

The chain uses TRBV7-2 and TRBJ2-5; a possible D gene is TRBD2 (7 bases). The germline V gene encodes CDR1 SGHTA and CDR2 FQGNSA. Deletions cut 4 bases from V and 4 bases from J, with 13 bases between. The CDR3 loop spans 14 amino acids. The CDR3: CASSWGGQRETQYF. In DNA form, the CDR3 reads TGTGCCAGCAGCTGGGGGGGCCAGAGAGAGACCCAGTACTTC.

The chain recombines TRBV19 with TRBJ2-5; the match to TRBD2 covers 9 bases. Per the germline V gene, CDR1 is LNHDA and CDR2 is SQIVND (reference sequence). V shed 4 bases and J 5 bases; nucleotides not matched to a gene: 5. The CDR3 sequence is 14 residues long. The chain's CDR3 is CASSSGGAWETQYF. Here the CDR3 DNA reads TGTGCCAGTAGTAGCGGGGGGGCATGGGAGACCCAGTACTTC.

V gene TRBV7-9 combines with J gene TRBJ2-7; 8 bases fit TRBD1. The ends lost 4 bases at V and 7 bases at J; junction bases unmatched: 9. Looked up from germline, CDR1 is SEHNR and CDR2 is FQNEAQ (reference sequence). CDR3 length equals 14 residues. The CDR3 region is CASSYEQGAREQYV. As DNA, the CDR3 is TGTGCCAGCAGCTATGAGCAGGGGGCGCGTGAGCAGTACGTC.

For the CDR3, the DNA is TGCAGCGCCGGTTCCACCCACGAGCAGTACTTC. Translating it yields CSAGSTHEQYF. The chain joins TRBV29-1 to TRBJ2-7, with D hard to call. Germline CDR1 and CDR2: SQVTM and ANQGSEA. The CDR3 runs 11 residues. The germline V and J ends were trimmed by 7 bases and 5 bases, with 12 bases remaining between them.

This chain links TRBV28 with TRBJ1-2, with no clear D. V lost 8 bases, J lost 7 bases, and 23 bases lay in between. Germline CDR1 is MDHEN and CDR2 is SYDVKM. The CDR3 loop spans 15 amino acids. This CDR3 reads CASLPKTVKAIGYTF. The CDR3 DNA reads as TGTGCCAGCCTCCCTAAAACGGTGAAGGCTATTGGCTACACCTTC.

The CDR3 reads CASSLSAGADGYTF. The CDR3 nucleotides read TGTGCCAGCAGCTTATCGGCAGGGGCGGATGGCTACACCTTC. J is TRBJ1-2 and V is TRBV11-2, with TRBD1 as a possible D gene (6 bases). The V and J ends lost 2 bases and 6 bases respectively, with 13 bases between them. This CDR3 is 14 amino acids long. Germline V gene lookup returns CDR1 SGHAT and CDR2 FQNNGV.

The V and J genes are TRBV16 and TRBJ1-2, with TRBD1 as a possible D gene (5 bases). Germline V gives CDR1 KGHSY, CDR2 FQNENV. This CDR3 comprises 16 residues. Trimming removed 1 base from V and 2 bases from J, with 14 bases in between. CDR3 nucleotides: TGTGCCAGCAGCCAATGGACAACTCTCAAAAACTATGGCTACACCTTC. It encodes CASSQWTTLKNYGYTF.

The gene calls are TRBV28 and TRBJ2-7; D gene unclear. The CDR3 spans 12 residues. CDR1 and CDR2 (germline): MDHEN, SYDVKM. The V and J ends lost 4 bases and 4 bases respectively, with 8 bases between them. CDR3 nucleotide sequence: TGTGCCAGCAGTTCAACCTCGTACGAGCAGTACTTC. Translated, it gives CASSSTSYEQYF.

The rearrangement uses TRBV5-1 and TRBJ2-7; tentative D call: TRBD1 (6 bases). This CDR3 has 15 residues. Germline assignment: CDR1 SGHRS and CDR2 YFSETQ. V was shortened by 0 bases and J by 2 bases, with 12 bases between the two germline ends. The CDR3 coding sequence is TGCGCCAGCAGCTTGGGAACAGGGAGCACCTACGAGCAGTACGTC. It translates to CASSLGTGSTYEQYV.

The V and J genes are TRBV19 and TRBJ2-2; no firm D call. The CDR3 extends over 14 amino acids. V lost 1 base and J lost 1, with 4 bases in between. Germline V gene data show CDR1 as LNHDA and CDR2 as SQIVND (reference sequence). The CDR3 DNA reads TGTGCCAGTAGTATAGTCAAGAACACCGGGGAGCTGTTTTTT. As protein: CASSIVKNTGELFF. The full variable domain, completed using reference TRBV19 and TRBJ2-2, is DGGITQSPKYLFRKEGQNVTLSCEQNLNHDAMYWYRQDPGQGLRLIYYSQIVNDFQKGDIAEGYSVSREKKESFPLTVTSAQKNPTAFYLCASSIVKNTGELFFGEGSRLTVL.

The chain recombines TRBV19 with TRBJ1-5, with TRBD1 as a possible D gene (5 bases). The CDR3 extends over 15 amino acids. V shed 7 bases and J shed 5 bases, with 18 bases lying between them. The V gene's germline CDR1 is LNHDA and CDR2 SQIVND (reference sequence). The CDR3 loop is CASTYSGRDHQPQHF. CDR3 nucleotides: TGTGCCAGTACCTATAGTGGCAGGGACCATCAGCCCCAGCATTTT. Using reference TRBV19 and TRBJ1-5 for the parts outside the CDR3, the full variable domain is DGGITQSPKYLFRKEGQNVTLSCEQNLNHDAMYWYRQDPGQGLRLIYYSQIVNDFQKGDIAEGYSVSREKKESFPLTVTSAQKNPTAFYLCASTYSGRDHQPQHFGDGTRLSIL.

This sequence joins TRBV9 and TRBJ2-3; a possible D gene is TRBD2 (5 bases). V was cut by 4 bases and J by 4 bases, with 13 bases left in between. This CDR3 is 14 amino acids long. Germline CDR1 reads SGDLS; CDR2 reads YYNGEE. This chain's CDR3 is CASSPGGGPDTQYF. CDR3 sequence (DNA): TGTGCCAGCAGCCCTGGAGGCGGTCCAGATACGCAGTATTTT.

The chain combines TRBV7-2 with TRBJ1-1; no reliable D call. Trimming shortened V by 0 bases and J by 0 bases, and 14 bases separated the two germline ends. The CDR3 is 17 residues long. The germline V gene encodes CDR1 SGHTA and CDR2 FQGNSA. DNA for the CDR3: TGTGCCAGCAGCTTAGCCCCCGGGATAGCGATGAACACTGAAGCTTTCTTT. Translating it yields CASSLAPGIAMNTEAFF.